The 13 T cell receptor beta chains listed next were all sequenced from one sample in a study of blood T cell repertoires in COVID-19. Sequencing was performed with immunoSEQ multiplex PCR; in TCRdb, only in-frame clones are kept and a portion is missing. The data show 85,000 to 95,000 clones, over 80% seen once. Sequencing used peripheral blood. These receptors were collected from a woman aged 50 to 60 in a cohort sampled during active COVID-19.

CDR3 nucleotide sequence: TGTGCCAGCAGCCAAGGTTCCGCAGGGGGCAATCAGCCCCAGCATTTT. This gives the protein CASSQGSAGGNQPQHF. This chain joins TRBV3-1 (or the pseudogene TRBV3-2) and TRBJ1-5; a possible D gene is TRBD1 (6 bases). Germline CDR1 and CDR2: LGHDT and YNNKEL (reference sequence). This CDR3 comprises 16 residues. V was clipped by 1 base and J by 2 bases, with 12 bases between them.

The chain couples TRBV5-6 to TRBJ2-2; 9 nucleotides match TRBD2. The CDR3 extends over 15 amino acids. Trimming cost V 3 bases and J 4 bases; bases outside gene matches: 4. Germline V CDR1 and CDR2: SGHDT, YYEEEE. CDR3 coding DNA: TGTGCCAGCAGCTCTCTGACTAGCGGCACCGGGGAGCTGTTTTTT. Its protein is CASSSLTSGTGELFF.

The chain joins TRBV4-1 to TRBJ1-5, with TRBD1 as a possible D gene (5 bases). Per the germline V gene, CDR1 is MGHRA and CDR2 is YSYEKL. The CDR3 sequence is 14 residues long. The ends were cut back, 1 base at V and 6 bases at J, with 10 bases in the middle. The CDR3 sequence is CASSQGQGGQPQHF. CDR3 in DNA: TGCGCCAGCAGCCAAGGGCAGGGAGGTCAGCCCCAGCATTTT.

This sequence joins TRBV29-1 and TRBJ1-2; 8 nucleotides align to TRBD1. CDR1 and CDR2 from the germline V gene are SQVTM and ANQGSEA. The V gene end was trimmed by 6 bases and the J gene end by 2 bases; junction bases not matched to a gene: 2. The CDR3 covers 12 residues. The CDR3 DNA is TGCAGCGTAAACAGGGGGAACTATGGCTACACCTTC. Protein: CSVNRGNYGYTF.

This sequence joins TRBV3-1 (or the pseudogene TRBV3-2) and TRBJ1-1, with 8 bases identical to TRBD1. The germline V gene encodes CDR1 LGHDT and CDR2 YNNKEL (reference sequence). This CDR3 comprises 15 residues. J gave up 0 bases and V 4 bases, and 4 bases lay outside the gene matches. CDR3 loop: CASSRRTGMNTEAFF. The CDR3 DNA sequence: TGTGCCAGCAGCCGACGGACAGGGATGAACACTGAAGCTTTCTTT.

The chain combines TRBV6-6 with TRBJ2-6; 7 positions match TRBD2. Germline values: CDR1 MNHNY, CDR2 SVGAGI (reference sequence). The CDR3 sequence is 19 residues long. V shed 5 bases and J 1 base; nucleotides not matched to a gene: 14. CDR3 residues: CASSPHRPGGYSGANVLTF. CDR3 nucleotide sequence: TGTGCCAGCAGTCCACACCGGCCCGGGGGGTATTCTGGGGCCAACGTCCTGACTTTC.

The chain couples TRBV9 to TRBJ2-1; tentatively, D is TRBD1 (5 bases). This CDR3 is built from 17 residues. Deletions cut 1 base from V and 2 bases from J, with 16 bases between. The germline V gene has CDR1 SGDLS and CDR2 YYNGEE. The CDR3 is CASSVTGRGYAYNEQFF. The DNA for the CDR3 is TGTGCCAGCAGCGTAACCGGTAGGGGATACGCCTACAATGAGCAGTTCTTC. Supplemented by reference TRBV9 and TRBJ2-1, the full variable domain reads DSGVTQTPKHLITATGQRVTLRCSPRSGDLSVYWYQQSLDQGLQFLIQYYNGEERAKGNILERFSAQQFPDLHSELNLSSLELGDSALYFCASSVTGRGYAYNEQFFGPGTRLTVL.

The chain uses TRBV3-1 (or the pseudogene TRBV3-2) and TRBJ1-1; a possible D gene is TRBD1 (6 bases). The CDR3 length is 14 residues. Trimming took off 4 bases at V and 4 bases at J, with 13 bases between the two ends. CDR1 LGHDT and CDR2 YNNKEL come from the germline V gene (reference sequence). In DNA form, the CDR3 reads TGTGCCAGCAGCCTCAGGGGTTTAGGCACTGAAGCTTTCTTT. This codes for CASSLRGLGTEAFF.

The chain combines TRBV15 with TRBJ1-1, with D unclear. Germline V gene data show CDR1 as LNHNV and CDR2 as YYDKDF (reference sequence). CDR3 length: 17 residues. V lost 0 bases and J lost 5, with 19 bases in between. The CDR3 loop is CATSRDPQSSVGTEAFF. In nucleotides, the CDR3 is TGTGCCACCAGCAGAGATCCCCAGAGTAGCGTTGGGACTGAAGCTTTCTTT.

This clone was counted a single time. This chain links TRBV7-9 with TRBJ2-1; TRBD2 matches at 13 bases. In germline, CDR1 is SEHNR, CDR2 FQNEAQ (reference sequence). This CDR3 comprises 15 residues. V lost 5 bases, J lost 10 bases, and 8 bases stayed unmatched. CDR3 amino acids: CASSHTSGGAREQFF. As DNA, the CDR3 is TGTGCCAGCAGCCACACTAGCGGGGGGGCTAGGGAGCAGTTCTTC.

This chain links TRBV3-1 (or the pseudogene TRBV3-2) with TRBJ2-1; TRBD2 is a possible D gene (6 bases). The CDR3 is 17 amino acids. Germline values: CDR1 LGHDT, CDR2 YNNKEL (reference sequence). Deletions cut 1 base from V and 6 bases from J, with 19 bases between. CDR3 region: CASSQGRASDFLNEQFF. In DNA form, the CDR3 reads TGTGCCAGCAGCCAAGGGCGGGCTAGCGATTTCCTCAATGAGCAGTTCTTC.

The chain links TRBV5-6 to TRBJ2-7; 9 bases align to TRBD1. The CDR3 runs 13 residues. V lost 3 bases and J lost 5; bases outside the gene matches: 3. Germline CDR1 and CDR2: SGHDT and YYEEEE. The CDR3 nucleotides are TGTGCCAGCAGCTGGACAGGGGCAGACGAGCAGTACTTC. Protein: CASSWTGADEQYF.

The rearrangement uses TRBV2 and TRBJ1-2; 7 nucleotides align to TRBD1. The junction had 14 bases not matched to a gene; V was cut back by 8 bases and J by 5 bases. The CDR3 is 15 residues long. Germline CDR1 and CDR2: SNHLY and FYNNEI. The CDR3 nucleotides are TGTGCCAGCGGAATCGACAGGGTAGTTAGGTATGGCTACACCTTC. Protein sequence: CASGIDRVVRYGYTF.